Included here is one T cell receptor (beta chain) sequence, with context. Its antigen is unidentified. Running of the v3.0 immunoSEQ assay took place at survey level. Measured with immunoSEQ multiplex PCR; TCRdb has only the in-frame clones, and not every one. This table holds 30,000 to 40,000 clones, 86% found once. The sample originates from a study of long-term antiretroviral therapy in people with HIV. Study-level points and caveats: Participants lacked recorded data on ART adherence, viral resistance or therapy changes.

CDR3 length: 13 residues. The V end was cut by 5 bases, the J end by 7 bases, with 12 bases between. The germline gives CDR1 MNHNS, CDR2 SASEGT. The TCR sequence derives from a woman aged 18-35 years with HIV. This specimen was unsorted PBMCs, taken just before starting antiretroviral therapy. The V and J genes are TRBV6-1 and TRBJ1-5, with D possibly TRBD1 on 5 matching bases. CDR3 protein: CASSIRGRQPQHF. As DNA, the CDR3 is TGTGCCAGCAGTATAAGGGGTCGGCAGCCCCAGCATTTT.